This TCR beta chain was identified in a study of T cell responses to AZD1222 COVID-19 vaccine. Notes on the study in general: Donors were largely white British and mainly female; clonal diversity was possibly underestimated. As reported, nearly half of all spike-specific TCRs target variant regions that are unmutated. Spike-wide vaccine-associated CD4 TCRs dominated at 160-218 and 743-854.

Generated by immunoSEQ multiplex PCR, the TCRdb table keeps only in-frame clones and is missing some. The repertoire holds approximately 150,000 clones, with less than 95% as singletons. Germline trimming cut 2 bases from V and 2 bases from J; bases unmatched to any gene: 0. CDR1 and CDR2 from the germline V gene are MDHEN and SYDVKM. The CDR3 contains 15 residues. As for this clone: Its antigen is not identified.

Specimen: peripheral blood, collected 28 days after the second AZD1222 dose. This clonotype was sampled from an adult who received the AZD1222 COVID-19 vaccine. The V gene is TRBV28, the J gene TRBJ2-6, with TRBD2 identical over 7 bases. CDR3: CASSLAGAGANVLTF. CDR3 in DNA: TGTGCCAGCAGTTTAGCGGGGGCTGGGGCCAACGTCCTGACTTTC.